The clone carrying this T cell receptor beta chain has ten or more counts. Its specificity is not known. Mismatch with germline at one junction end may stem from a read error. Amplification started from genomic DNA. A primer set of 30 forward and 13 reverse primers amplified the CDR3. From the multiplex PCR reads, TCRdb called clonotypes with MiXCR, one entry per CDR3 protein. The top ten hold 12% to 15% of the sample, which has 270,000 or so distinct CDR3 sequences, 40% to 50% seen once. These data come from a study of type 1 and type 2 diabetes patients. The length of the CDR3 is 12 residues. In germline, CDR1 is SGHRS, CDR2 YFSETQ. Anyone with other autoimmune disease or infection in the prior four weeks was excluded. General observations from the study: Both CD4+ and CD8+ type 2 diabetes repertoires showed significantly higher diversity than type 1.

The chain recombines TRBV5-1 with TRBJ1-1, with D perhaps matching TRBD1 (5 bases). Sequencing input: peripheral blood mononuclear cells (PBMCs). The origin of this receptor is a man younger than 35 with type 2 diabetes. The CDR3 here is CASSLEGTEAFF. Here the CDR3 DNA reads TGTGCCAGCAGTTTAGAGGGGACGGAAGCTTTCTTT.